Presented here are 10 T cell receptor beta chains from one specimen sequenced in a study of neurological immune-mediated disorders. TCRdb re-called the 5' RACE reads with MiXCR, one entry per CDR3 protein. Of roughly 80,000 distinct CDR3 sequences in the sample, over 9% were seen once. Sequences were obtained from PBMCs. These TCRs come from a man in his forties in good health.

This clonotype was observed many times. This sequence joins TRBV12-3 or TRBV12-4 and TRBJ1-2; 9 bases are a match to TRBD1. The CDR3 length is 12 residues. V lost 8 bases to trimming and J lost 11 bases; unmatched junction nucleotides: 9. CDR3 DNA sequence: TGTGCCAGCTTCATGACAGGGGGTGAATACACCTTC. This codes for CASFMTGGEYTF.

Comments on this clonotype: A clone one base away is much larger, so this may be a read error. V and J are TRBV4-1 and TRBJ2-7; D might be TRBD1 (6 bases). The V gene's germline CDR1 is MGHRA and CDR2 YSYEKL. This CDR3 spans 18 amino acids. The V and J ends lost 1 base and 1 base respectively, with 20 bases between them. In nucleotides, the CDR3 is TGCGCCAGCAGCCAAGGATTGGGCAACTGGGGGCCATCCTACGAGCAGTACTTC. Translated: CASSQGLGNWGPSYEQYF.

Many counts were recorded for this clonotype. The DNA of the CDR3 is TGTGCCAGCAGCCCCCCGGGGGATACGCAGTATTTT. Translation: CASSPPGDTQYF. V is TRBV7-2 and J is TRBJ2-3, with D perhaps TRBD2 (5 bases). Trimming stripped 5 bases from V and 6 bases from J, with 9 bases between. The length of the CDR3 is 12 residues. Germline lookup yields CDR1 SGHTA and CDR2 FQGNSA.

The chain combines TRBV18 with TRBJ2-7; TRBD2 matches at 11 bases. Per germline, CDR1 KGHSH and CDR2 LQKENI. Trimming cost V 5 bases and J 7 bases; bases outside gene matches: 10. The CDR3 covers 15 residues. CDR3 sequence reads: CASSSPGLADREQYF. The CDR3 DNA reads as TGTGCCAGCTCATCCCCGGGACTAGCGGACCGGGAGCAGTACTTC.

This clonotype was counted at least ten times. The V gene is TRBV7-3, the J gene TRBJ2-2; no clear D. Germline assignment: CDR1 SGHTA and CDR2 FQGTGA. This CDR3 is 15 amino acids long. Trimming cost V 5 bases and J 0 bases, with 10 bases left between them. The CDR3, as DNA: TGTGCCAGCAGCCCACTCGGCGCGAACACCGGGGAGCTGTTTTTT. Translated: CASSPLGANTGELFF.

This clonotype was seen ten or more times. The chain carries TRBV7-8 and TRBJ2-7; D assignment may be TRBD1 or TRBD2 (6 bases each). Trimming shortened V by 4 bases and J by 5 bases, and 12 bases separated the two germline ends. The CDR3 is 13 amino acids. Per germline, CDR1 SGHVS and CDR2 FQNEAQ. The CDR3 DNA reads TGTGCCAGCAGCTCCCGGGGGCAGGACGAGCAGTACTTC. This sequence encodes CASSSRGQDEQYF.

This clonotype was observed at least ten times. The rearrangement links TRBV15 to TRBJ2-2, with a possible D match to TRBD2 (5 bases). The V gene lost 6 bases and the J gene lost 0 bases, with 14 bases spanning the gap. Germline assignment: CDR1 LNHNV and CDR2 YYDKDF (reference sequence). The CDR3 sequence is 16 residues long. CDR3 region: CATSTLAAANTGELFF. The CDR3 DNA is TGTGCCACCAGTACTCTAGCCGCCGCGAACACCGGGGAGCTGTTTTTT.

This clonotype occurred many times. The genes are TRBV5-1 and TRBJ1-6; D is ambiguous. CDR1 and CDR2 (germline): SGHRS, YFSETQ. There are 17 residues in the CDR3. Trimming pared 0 bases from V and 0 bases from J, leaving 10 bases between. In nucleotides, the CDR3 is TGCGCCAGCAGCTTGGAGGTTGGGAGCTCCTATAATTCACCCCTCCACTTT. Translation gives CASSLEVGSSYNSPLHF.

This clonotype was seen ten or more times. The chain recombines TRBV20-1 with TRBJ2-1, with 11 nucleotides matching TRBD2. CDR1 is DFQATT, CDR2 SNEGSKA, per germline (reference sequence). V gave up 4 bases and J gave up 3 bases; unmatched junction bases: 2. CDR3 length: 14 residues. The CDR3 sequence is CSAKGLAGYNEQFF. The CDR3 DNA reads TGCAGTGCTAAAGGACTAGCGGGCTACAATGAGCAGTTCTTC.

This clonotype came up many times. The V and J genes are TRBV5-1 and TRBJ1-2, with TRBD1 matching 11 bases. Germline CDR1 is SGHRS and CDR2 is YFSETQ. V shed 4 bases, J shed 7 bases, and the junction held 18 bases outside the gene matches. The length of the CDR3 is 18 residues. CDR3 residues: CASSPLGTGQGEKGGYTF. DNA for the CDR3: TGCGCCAGCAGCCCCCTTGGCACGGGACAGGGGGAAAAGGGTGGCTACACCTTC.